This TCR beta chain originates from a study of T cell clonotyping in hematopoietic cell transplantation. Study-wide points: Without cell sorting, CD4 versus CD8 contributions remain unresolved.

Clones were read by immunoSEQ multiplex PCR, and TCRdb kept only the in-frame ones, dropping some. The top ten clones hold approximately 1.5% of a sample with nearly 70,000 clones, roughly 93% of them seen once. From germline, CDR1 is MNHEY and CDR2 SMNVEV (reference sequence). Germline trimming cut 6 bases from V and 2 bases from J; bases unmatched to any gene: 8. CDR3 length: 15 residues. A remark on this clone: What it binds is not known.

The TCR originated in a man in his fifties in good health. Some clones in this sample may be carry-over from other donors' samples. Sequences were obtained from peripheral blood mononuclear cells. The gene calls are TRBV27 and TRBJ2-7; 9 bases match TRBD2. The CDR3 DNA is TGTGCCAGCAGGGGGTATAGCGGGAGTACCTACGAGCAGTACTTC. Translation gives CASRGYSGSTYEQYF.